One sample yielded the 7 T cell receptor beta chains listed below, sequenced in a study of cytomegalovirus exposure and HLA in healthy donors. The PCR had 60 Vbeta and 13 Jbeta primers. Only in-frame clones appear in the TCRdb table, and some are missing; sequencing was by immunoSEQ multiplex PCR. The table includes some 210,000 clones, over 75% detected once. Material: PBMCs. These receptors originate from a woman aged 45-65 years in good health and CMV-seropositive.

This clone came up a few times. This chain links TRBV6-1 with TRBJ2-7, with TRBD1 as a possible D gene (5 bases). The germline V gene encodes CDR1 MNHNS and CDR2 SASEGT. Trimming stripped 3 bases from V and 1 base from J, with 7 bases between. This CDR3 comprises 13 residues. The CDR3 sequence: CASSEGHSYEQYF. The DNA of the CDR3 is TGTGCCAGCAGTGAGGGGCATTCCTACGAGCAGTACTTC.

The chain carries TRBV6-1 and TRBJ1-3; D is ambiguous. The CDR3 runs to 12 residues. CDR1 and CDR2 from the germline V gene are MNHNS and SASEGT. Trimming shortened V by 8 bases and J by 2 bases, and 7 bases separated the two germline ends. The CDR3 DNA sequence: TGTGCCAGCTCTACGACTGGAAACACCATATATTTT. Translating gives CASSTTGNTIYF.

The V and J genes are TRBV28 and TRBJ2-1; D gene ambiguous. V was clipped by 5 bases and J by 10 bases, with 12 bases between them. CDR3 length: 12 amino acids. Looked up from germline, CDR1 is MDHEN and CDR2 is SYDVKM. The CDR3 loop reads CASSLSVGEQFF. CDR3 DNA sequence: TGTGCCAGCAGTCTTTCAGTCGGGGAGCAGTTCTTC.

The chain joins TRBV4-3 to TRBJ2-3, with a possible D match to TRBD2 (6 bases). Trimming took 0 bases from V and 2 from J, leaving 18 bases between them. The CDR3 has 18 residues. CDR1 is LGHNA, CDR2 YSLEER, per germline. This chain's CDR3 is CASSQDRTGDMATDTQYF. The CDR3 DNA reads TGCGCCAGCAGCCAAGATAGGACGGGGGATATGGCCACAGATACGCAGTATTTT.

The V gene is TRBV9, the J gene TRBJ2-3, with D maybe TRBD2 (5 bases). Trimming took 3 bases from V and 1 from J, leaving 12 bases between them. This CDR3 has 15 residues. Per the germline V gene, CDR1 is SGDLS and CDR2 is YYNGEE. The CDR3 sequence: CASSDSAGGTDTQYF. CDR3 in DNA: TGTGCCAGCAGCGATAGCGCTGGGGGCACAGATACGCAGTATTTT. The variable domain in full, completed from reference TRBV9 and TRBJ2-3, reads DSGVTQTPKHLITATGQRVTLRCSPRSGDLSVYWYQQSLDQGLQFLIQYYNGEERAKGNILERFSAQQFPDLHSELNLSSLELGDSALYFCASSDSAGGTDTQYFGPGTRLTVL.

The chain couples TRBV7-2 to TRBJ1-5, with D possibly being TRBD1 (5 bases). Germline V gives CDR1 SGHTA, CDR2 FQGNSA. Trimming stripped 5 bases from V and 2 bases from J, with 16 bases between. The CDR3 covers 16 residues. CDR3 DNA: TGTGCCAGCAGCAACGGGCCCCCGGGGGGCAATCAGCCCCAGCATTTT. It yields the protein CASSNGPPGGNQPQHF. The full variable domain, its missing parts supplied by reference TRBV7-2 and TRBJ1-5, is GAGVSQSPSNKVTEKGKDVELRCDPISGHTALYWYRQSLGQGLEFLIYFQGNSAPDKSGLPSDRFSAERTGGSVSTLTIQRTQQEDSAVYLCASSNGPPGGNQPQHFGDGTRLSIL.

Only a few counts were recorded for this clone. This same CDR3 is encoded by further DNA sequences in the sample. This CDR3 is CASSLGAGGTEAFF. In DNA form, the CDR3 reads TGCGCCAGCAGCTTGGGGGCAGGGGGGACTGAAGCTTTCTTT. This sequence joins TRBV5-1 and TRBJ1-1, with 7 bases identical to TRBD1. The CDR3 loop spans 14 amino acids. Germline loops: CDR1 SGHRS, CDR2 YFSETQ. Trimming cost V 0 bases and J 5 bases; bases outside gene matches: 4.